Listed here is a single T cell receptor beta chain. The sample originates from a study of T cells after posttransplantation cyclophosphamide. The naive gate required viable CD3+CD4+ or CD3+CD8+ cells with CCR7+CD45RA+CD45RO-CD95-CD27+CD28+ phenotype. CDR1 and CDR2 (germline): SGDLS, YYNGEE. The CDR3 has 17 amino acids. J lost 7 bases, V lost 0 bases, and 13 bases had no gene match. The repertoire was sequenced with immunoSEQ multiplex PCR; TCRdb's copy has only in-frame clones and lacks some. The table shows tens of thousands of clones, with over 95% occurring only once. The sequence was collected from a man aged 35 to 55 in good health, CMV-negative, and a related stem cell transplant donor. This chain uses TRBV9 with TRBJ2-7, with 10 bases identical to TRBD2. Sequencing was done on a sample of naive CD4+ T cells sorted from PBMCs. This chain's CDR3 is CASSVGGGAGGPREQYF. The CDR3 DNA sequence: TGTGCCAGCAGCGTAGGCGGGGGAGCGGGAGGGCCTCGGGAGCAGTACTTC.